Listed below are T cell receptor beta chains from one sample, sequenced in a study of OX40 agonist ivuxolimab in advanced cancers. TCRdb's copy holds only in-frame clones and misses some; the assay was immunoSEQ multiplex PCR. The table lists roughly 60,000 clones, roughly 91% of them singletons, with approximately 25% in the top ten. The sequencing used CD4+ or CD8+ T cells sorted from blood, collected in a trial of the OX40 agonist ivuxolimab. These receptors were taken from an adult with an advanced solid tumor such as melanoma, head and neck, liver or kidney cancer. The CDR3 runs from the conserved cysteine through the conserved F or W. Fields, in order: CDR3 DNA, CDR3 protein, J gene, clone size, D gene, CDR3 length, V gene. A D gene is named only where the DNA matches it firmly. Clone size appears in some rows only: once, few, many, or a class for an expanded clone.

CDR3nt: TGTGCCAGCAGCACTCTAACGGAGGGGAATCCCGGAGCTTTCTTT
CDR3aa: CASSTLTEGNPGAFF
j_gene: TRBJ1-1
abundance: .
d_gene: .
len: 15
v_gene: TRBV21-1

CDR3nt: TGTGCCAGCAGTTTGCGAGGTACTGGCTACGAGCAGTACTTC
CDR3aa: CASSLRGTGYEQYF
j_gene: TRBJ2-7
abundance: .
d_gene: .
len: 14
v_gene: TRBV28

CDR3nt: TGTGCCAGCAGCCTGACAGGGACGAACACTGAAGCTTTCTTT
CDR3aa: CASSLTGTNTEAFF
j_gene: TRBJ1-1
abundance: .
d_gene: TRBD1
len: 14
v_gene: TRBV13

CDR3nt: TGTGCCAGCTCACCAGGGGCAGATTCTAGCGGGAGAGTCGACGAGCAGTACTTC
CDR3aa: CASSPGADSSGRVDEQYF
j_gene: TRBJ2-7
abundance: once
d_gene: TRBD2
len: 18
v_gene: TRBV18

CDR3nt: TGTGCCAGCAGCTCGCCCGGGACAGGGGGAATCGCGAACACCGGGGAGCTGTTTTTT
CDR3aa: CASSSPGTGGIANTGELFF
j_gene: TRBJ2-2
abundance: .
d_gene: TRBD1
len: 19
v_gene: TRBV5-4

CDR3nt: TGTGCCAGCAGTCCAGAGGGATCACCCTACAATGAGCAGTTCTTC
CDR3aa: CASSPEGSPYNEQFF
j_gene: TRBJ2-1
abundance: .
d_gene: .
len: 15
v_gene: TRBV28

CDR3nt: TGTGCCAGCAGCCTTAGGGAACCTGAAGCTTTCTTT
CDR3aa: CASSLREPEAFF
j_gene: TRBJ1-1
abundance: few
d_gene: .
len: 12
v_gene: TRBV7-9

CDR3nt: TGTGCCAGCAGCTTTACAGGTGTCTCTAGCACAGATACGCAGTATTTT
CDR3aa: CASSFTGVSSTDTQYF
j_gene: TRBJ2-3
abundance: .
d_gene: .
len: 16
v_gene: TRBV14

CDR3nt: TGTGCCAGCAGTGACTCTTTAGCGGTAGACTACAATGAGCAGTTCTTC
CDR3aa: CASSDSLAVDYNEQFF
j_gene: TRBJ2-1
abundance: .
d_gene: .
len: 16
v_gene: TRBV6-4

CDR3nt: TGTGCCAGCAGCCCCCTGGTAGCGGGGGAGTACGAGCAGTACTTC
CDR3aa: CASSPLVAGEYEQYF
j_gene: TRBJ2-7
abundance: .
d_gene: TRBD2
len: 15
v_gene: TRBV14

CDR3nt: TGTGCCAGCAGTTTCCGTCGGGACGGAGAATTTATGAACACTGAAGCTTTCTTT
CDR3aa: CASSFRRDGEFMNTEAFF
j_gene: TRBJ1-1
abundance: .
d_gene: .
len: 18
v_gene: TRBV27

CDR3nt: TGTGCCAGTAGGATGGGGACGGGGAGCGCTGAAGCTTTCTTT
CDR3aa: CASRMGTGSAEAFF
j_gene: TRBJ1-1
abundance: once
d_gene: .
len: 14
v_gene: TRBV19

CDR3nt: TGTGCCAGCAGCTCCAGACTGGGGGGAAACAAGACCCAGTACTTC
CDR3aa: CASSSRLGGNKTQYF
j_gene: TRBJ2-5
abundance: .
d_gene: .
len: 15
v_gene: TRBV11-2

CDR3nt: TGTGCCAGCAGCTTTTCAGGGGGCAATGAGCAGTTCTTC
CDR3aa: CASSFSGGNEQFF
j_gene: TRBJ2-1
abundance: .
d_gene: TRBD1
len: 13
v_gene: TRBV7-3

CDR3nt: TGTGCCAGCAGTGCGGCAGGGGGCTCTACCTCCTACGAGCAGTACTTC
CDR3aa: CASSAAGGSTSYEQYF
j_gene: TRBJ2-7
abundance: .
d_gene: TRBD1
len: 16
v_gene: TRBV28

CDR3nt: TGTGCCAGCGGGTCCTGGGACAGGGTCAATTCACCCCTCCACTTT
CDR3aa: CASGSWDRVNSPLHF
j_gene: TRBJ1-6
abundance: .
d_gene: TRBD1
len: 15
v_gene: TRBV9

CDR3nt: TGCGCCAGCAGCCAGAATGCCGGGAATGAGCAGTTCTTC
CDR3aa: CASSQNAGNEQFF
j_gene: TRBJ2-1
abundance: .
d_gene: .
len: 13
v_gene: TRBV4-1

CDR3nt: TGTGCCAGCAGCTTCACATTCACCGGGGAGCTGTTTTTT
CDR3aa: CASSFTFTGELFF
j_gene: TRBJ2-2
abundance: many
d_gene: .
len: 13
v_gene: TRBV27

CDR3nt: TGTGCCAGTACGCCCGGCCAGGGTGGTGCCTACGAGCAGTACTTC
CDR3aa: CASTPGQGGAYEQYF
j_gene: TRBJ2-7
abundance: once
d_gene: .
len: 15
v_gene: TRBV19

CDR3nt: TGTGCCAGCAGCTTGGGGAGAGGGGGATACAATGAGCAGTTCTTC
CDR3aa: CASSLGRGGYNEQFF
j_gene: TRBJ2-1
abundance: once
d_gene: .
len: 15
v_gene: TRBV7-8

CDR3nt: TGTGCCAGCAGGGGACTACCCCACACAGATACGCAGTATTTT
CDR3aa: CASRGLPHTDTQYF
j_gene: TRBJ2-3
abundance: .
d_gene: TRBD2
len: 14
v_gene: TRBV6-6

CDR3nt: TGTGCCAGCAGCCAAGAGGGGGGGACAGCGTATTCCTACGAGCAGTACTTC
CDR3aa: CASSQEGGTAYSYEQYF
j_gene: TRBJ2-7
abundance: .
d_gene: .
len: 17
v_gene: TRBV14

CDR3nt: TGTGCCAGCACCAATGGCAATCTGGACGAGCAGTACTTC
CDR3aa: CASTNGNLDEQYF
j_gene: TRBJ2-7
abundance: .
d_gene: .
len: 13
v_gene: TRBV6-5

CDR3nt: TGTGCCAGCAGTTCGGGAATCAAAAACATTCAGTACTTC
CDR3aa: CASSSGIKNIQYF
j_gene: TRBJ2-4
abundance: .
d_gene: .
len: 13
v_gene: TRBV27

CDR3nt: TGTGCCAGCAGTTACTTGGCAGGTTCCATGAACACTGAAGCTTTCTTT
CDR3aa: CASSYLAGSMNTEAFF
j_gene: TRBJ1-1
abundance: .
d_gene: .
len: 16
v_gene: TRBV6-5

CDR3nt: TGTGCCAGCAGCCAAGATAGCGGGATGAGCTCCTACGAGCAGTACTTC
CDR3aa: CASSQDSGMSSYEQYF
j_gene: TRBJ2-7
abundance: once
d_gene: TRBD2
len: 16
v_gene: TRBV4-2

CDR3nt: TGCGCCAGCAGCAACCCGGAGGCGGGAGCTACCAGCTCCTACAATGAGCAGTTCTTC
CDR3aa: CASSNPEAGATSSYNEQFF
j_gene: TRBJ2-1
abundance: .
d_gene: TRBD2
len: 19
v_gene: TRBV23-1

CDR3nt: TGTGCCAGCAGCCCCTCGAGCGGGGCCGGGGAGCTGTTTTTT
CDR3aa: CASSPSSGAGELFF
j_gene: TRBJ2-2
abundance: .
d_gene: TRBD2
len: 14
v_gene: TRBV9

CDR3nt: TGTGCCACCAGCAGAGATGCCCTGAACACTGAAGCTTTCTTT
CDR3aa: CATSRDALNTEAFF
j_gene: TRBJ1-1
abundance: .
d_gene: .
len: 14
v_gene: TRBV15

CDR3nt: TGTGCCAGCAGCCACTCTCCCACCTACGAGCAGTACTTC
CDR3aa: CASSHSPTYEQYF
j_gene: TRBJ2-7
abundance: .
d_gene: .
len: 13
v_gene: TRBV5-5

CDR3nt: TGTGCCAGCAGTTACACTGAGGGGCTTGGAAACACCATATATTTT
CDR3aa: CASSYTEGLGNTIYF
j_gene: TRBJ1-3
abundance: once
d_gene: .
len: 15
v_gene: TRBV6-5

CDR3nt: TGTGCCTGGAATTCCGGAAGTACGCAGTATTTT
CDR3aa: CAWNSGSTQYF
j_gene: TRBJ2-3
abundance: .
d_gene: .
len: 11
v_gene: TRBV7-8